These 24 T cell receptor beta chains share one sample of origin, sequenced in a study of blood T cell repertoires in COVID-19. The table came from immunoSEQ multiplex PCR; TCRdb's copy has only in-frame clones and leaves some out. This sample yields approximately 250,000 clones, of which less than 90% are seen a single time; about 4.9% belongs to the top ten. The sequencing sample was made of peripheral blood. The receptors were sampled from a man aged 55-75 years who had recovered from COVID-19.

The rearrangement links TRBV19 to TRBJ1-5, with D uncertain. Germline V gene sequence: CDR1 LNHDA, CDR2 SQIVND (reference sequence). V lost 4 bases to trimming and J lost 0 bases, with 10 bases between them. The CDR3 spans 15 residues. CDR3 protein: CASSKVLYSNQPQHF. The CDR3 coding sequence is TGTGCCAGTAGTAAAGTACTCTATAGCAATCAGCCCCAGCATTTT.

The V call is TRBV7-9, the J call TRBJ2-7; 14 bases are a match to TRBD2. Per germline, CDR1 SEHNR and CDR2 FQNEAQ (reference sequence). This CDR3 is built from 16 residues. Trimming removed 5 bases from V and 5 bases from J; junction bases left unmatched: 8. The CDR3 nucleotides read TGTGCCAGCAGCGTCGCCGGGACTAGCGGGGGCCACGAGCAGTACTTC. Its protein is CASSVAGTSGGHEQYF.

V and J are TRBV27 and TRBJ2-5; D unclear. Germline V gives CDR1 MNHEY, CDR2 SMNVEV (reference sequence). This CDR3 is 14 amino acids long. V was pared by 10 bases and J by 5 bases, with 20 bases between. CDR3 in amino acids: CATKRLGSKETQYF. The CDR3 DNA follows: TGTGCCACAAAGAGGCTGGGTTCGAAGGAGACCCAGTACTTC.

J is TRBJ2-1 and V is TRBV7-2; 10 bases fit TRBD2. The junction had 5 bases not matched to a gene; V was cut back by 0 bases and J by 6 bases. The germline V gene encodes CDR1 SGHTA and CDR2 FQGNSA. The CDR3 consists of 16 residues. CDR3: CASSLAPSGGANEQFF. In DNA form, the CDR3 reads TGTGCCAGCAGCTTAGCGCCCAGCGGGGGGGCCAATGAGCAGTTCTTC.

The rearrangement links TRBV5-1 to TRBJ2-7; 9 bases line up with TRBD2. Per the germline V gene, CDR1 is SGHRS and CDR2 is YFSETQ. V lost 0 bases and J lost 3; bases outside the gene matches: 1. The CDR3 covers 14 residues. The CDR3 loop is CASSLGSGGYEQYF. CDR3 coding DNA: TGCGCCAGCAGCTTGGGTAGCGGGGGCTACGAGCAGTACTTC.

J is TRBJ2-1 and V is TRBV29-1; 7 nucleotides match TRBD1. Trimming took 6 bases from V and 4 from J; bases not matched to a gene: 6. Germline-derived CDR1 and CDR2 are SQVTM and ANQGSEA. The CDR3 runs to 13 residues. The CDR3 nucleotides are TGCAGCGTAAAGGACAGGCCATACAATGAGCAGTTCTTC. Residues: CSVKDRPYNEQFF.

The CDR3 nucleotides read TGTGCCAGCAGCAAAAAAAGAGGGGTGAGGGGGCCCTATGGCTACACCTTC. It specifies CASSKKRGVRGPYGYTF. This chain links TRBV21-1 with TRBJ1-2; TRBD1, the table's D call, lacks a check against the DNA. TRBV21-1 is labeled a pseudogene. The CDR3 contains 17 residues.

The V gene is TRBV2, the J gene TRBJ1-5; perhaps TRBD1 as D (5 bases). The germline V and J ends were trimmed by 8 bases and 2 bases, with 16 bases remaining between them. The germline CDR1 and CDR2 sequences are SNHLY and FYNNEI. The CDR3 length is 15 residues. This CDR3 is CASDKLRVGNQPQHF. CDR3 in DNA: TGTGCCAGCGACAAACTCAGGGTTGGCAATCAGCCCCAGCATTTT.

The CDR3 loop reads CASSGIIANNEQFF. DNA for the CDR3: TGCGCCAGCAGCGGGATCATAGCGAACAATGAGCAGTTCTTC. The chain couples TRBV5-1 to TRBJ2-1; D might be TRBD2 (5 bases). Germline V CDR1 and CDR2: SGHRS, YFSETQ. Trimming left V 4 bases short and J 5 bases short, with 13 bases between. CDR3 length: 14 residues.

The chain couples TRBV30 to TRBJ1-1; D ambiguous. The germline V and J ends were trimmed by 0 bases and 3 bases, with 8 bases remaining between them. Germline CDR1 reads GTSNPN; CDR2 reads SVGIG (reference sequence). CDR3 length equals 13 residues. The DNA of the CDR3 is TGTGCCTGGAGTGTACGCGAGGACACTGAAGCTTTCTTT. As protein: CAWSVREDTEAFF.

The V call is TRBV19, the J call TRBJ2-3, with 10 bases fitting TRBD2. The CDR3 totals 15 residues. Germline V gene lookup returns CDR1 LNHDA and CDR2 SQIVND (reference sequence). V lost 7 bases to trimming and J lost 0 bases; unmatched junction nucleotides: 4. The CDR3 region is CASNLLAGSTDTQYF. The CDR3 bases are TGTGCCAGTAACTTACTAGCGGGGAGCACAGATACGCAGTATTTT.

This chain connects TRBV5-4 to TRBJ2-4, with TRBD2 matching 9 bases. The germline V gene encodes CDR1 SGHNT and CDR2 YYREEE (reference sequence). This CDR3 region has 14 residues. V gave up 3 bases and J gave up 7 bases; unmatched junction bases: 5. CDR3 sequence reads: CASSWGTSPNIQYF. The CDR3, as DNA: TGTGCCAGCAGCTGGGGGACTAGCCCGAACATTCAGTACTTC.

This rearrangement joins TRBV7-9 to TRBJ2-5; D call uncertain. The CDR3 loop spans 13 amino acids. CDR1 is SEHNR, CDR2 FQNEAQ, per germline (reference sequence). V was cut by 0 bases and J by 5 bases, with 7 bases left in between. The CDR3, as DNA: TGTGCCAGCAGCTTAGCGGCTCAGGAGACCCAGTACTTC. Translated: CASSLAAQETQYF.

In its sample, this clone was seen a few times. This CDR3 is also generated by other DNA sequences in the sample. The chain joins TRBV6-5 to TRBJ1-1; D ambiguous. The germline V and J ends were trimmed by 4 bases and 1 base, with 7 bases remaining between them. CDR3 length: 13 amino acids. Germline V gives CDR1 MNHEY, CDR2 SVGAGI. The CDR3 sequence: CASSLAANTEAFF. DNA for the CDR3: TGTGCCAGCAGTTTGGCGGCGAACACTGAAGCTTTCTTT.

CDR3 nucleotide sequence: TGTGCCACCAGCAGAGATCGGTGGGGACAGCTAAACACCGGGGAGCTGTTTTTT. Protein: CATSRDRWGQLNTGELFF. This chain connects TRBV15 to TRBJ2-2, with 7 bases matching TRBD1. CDR1 is LNHNV, CDR2 YYDKDF, per germline (reference sequence). The CDR3 loop spans 18 amino acids. Germline trimming cut 0 bases from V and 2 bases from J; bases unmatched to any gene: 9.

The sample holds a few counts of this clone. The chain is built from TRBV19 and TRBJ2-2; TRBD2 matches 10 bases. This CDR3 is built from 15 residues. V was pared by 3 bases and J by 5 bases, with 3 bases of the junction left unmatched. Germline V CDR1 and CDR2: LNHDA, SQIVND (reference sequence). CDR3 sequence: CASSILAGATGELFF. CDR3 sequence (DNA): TGTGCCAGTAGTATCCTAGCGGGAGCAACCGGGGAGCTGTTTTTT.

The chain employs TRBV7-8 and TRBJ2-7; the D gene is possibly TRBD2 (5 bases). Deletions cut 3 bases from V and 1 base from J, with 16 bases between. The CDR3 loop spans 16 amino acids. Germline V gene data show CDR1 as SGHVS and CDR2 as FQNEAQ. CDR3 bases: TGTGCCAGCAGCTTCGCCAGTCGGCGGGTTTCCTACGAGCAGTACTTC. It encodes CASSFASRRVSYEQYF. Combining the CDR3 with reference TRBV7-8 and TRBJ2-7 gives the whole variable domain GAGVSQSPRYKVAKRGQDVALRCDPISGHVSLFWYQQALGQGPEFLTYFQNEAQLDKSGLPSDRFFAERPEGSVSTLKIQRTQQEDSAVYLCASSFASRRVSYEQYFGPGTRLTVT.

V is TRBV30 and J is TRBJ1-3, with 7 bases lining up with TRBD1. This CDR3 has 14 residues. Trimming took 1 base from V and 4 from J; bases not matched to a gene: 4. CDR1 and CDR2 (germline): GTSNPN, SVGIG (reference sequence). CDR3 residues: CAWSADRVGNTIYF. CDR3 DNA: TGTGCCTGGAGTGCCGACAGGGTAGGAAACACCATATATTTT.

The rearrangement uses TRBV5-6 and TRBJ1-4, with D unclear. Germline V CDR1 and CDR2: SGHDT, YYEEEE. CDR3 length: 15 amino acids. The V end was cut by 0 bases, the J end by 8 bases, with 14 bases between. As DNA, the CDR3 is TGTGCCAGCAGCTTGGGTACGGGAGAAAGGGAAAAACTGTTTTTT. Encoded protein: CASSLGTGEREKLFF. Full variable domain (rest looked up from reference TRBV5-6 and TRBJ1-4): DAGVTQSPTHLIKTRGQQVTLRCSPKSGHDTVSWYQQALGQGPQFIFQYYEEEERQRGNFPDRFSGHQFPNYSSELNVNALLLGDSALYLCASSLGTGEREKLFFGSGTQLSVL.

The chain has TRBV27 and TRBJ1-4, with 9 bases aligning to TRBD1. Trimming at V came to 6 bases and at J to 6 bases, leaving 2 bases not matched to a gene. The CDR3 consists of 13 residues. The germline gives CDR1 MNHEY, CDR2 SMNVEV (reference sequence). The CDR3 sequence is CASRRQGDEKLFF. The CDR3 DNA is TGTGCCAGCAGGAGACAGGGGGATGAAAAACTGTTTTTT.

The DNA of the CDR3 is TGTGCCAGCAGCCCTGGCGGGAGGGGTTACAATGAGCAGTTCTTC. Amino acids: CASSPGGRGYNEQFF. This chain links TRBV7-2 with TRBJ2-1; TRBD2 matches 9 bases. V was pared by 5 bases and J by 4 bases, with 6 bases of the junction left unmatched. CDR3 size: 15 residues. Germline assignment: CDR1 SGHTA and CDR2 FQGNSA.

Only a few counts were recorded for this clone. CDR3 sequence reads: CASSGRTNQPQHF. The CDR3 bases are TGTGCCAGCAGCGGACGGACAAATCAGCCCCAGCATTTT. The chain couples TRBV9 to TRBJ1-5, with TRBD1 as a possible D gene (5 bases). Germline V lookup: CDR1 SGDLS, CDR2 YYNGEE. The CDR3 runs 13 residues. The V end was cut by 3 bases, the J end by 4 bases, with 8 bases between. Complete variable domain (other parts from reference TRBV9 and TRBJ1-5): DSGVTQTPKHLITATGQRVTLRCSPRSGDLSVYWYQQSLDQGLQFLIQYYNGEERAKGNILERFSAQQFPDLHSELNLSSLELGDSALYFCASSGRTNQPQHFGDGTRLSIL.

The V gene is TRBV2, the J gene TRBJ2-1, with 9 positions matching TRBD2. V was clipped by 8 bases and J by 14 bases; unmatched bases: 10. The CDR3 is 12 amino acids. Germline lookup yields CDR1 SNHLY and CDR2 FYNNEI. For the CDR3, the DNA is TGTGCCAGCGGGGCGGGAGGGTTTAACAAGTTCTTC. Residues: CASGAGGFNKFF.

CDR3 bases: TGTGCCAGCAGTGAAGACAGGGGGCGAGAGACCCAGTACTTC. Protein sequence: CASSEDRGRETQYF. The chain combines TRBV6-1 with TRBJ2-5, with TRBD1 matching 9 bases. Germline CDR1 MNHNS, CDR2 SASEGT. This CDR3 has 14 residues. The V and J ends lost 1 base and 4 bases, in that order; junction bases with no gene match: 1.